The clone carrying this T cell receptor (beta chain) was seen ten or more times. What was amplified from RNA transcripts were TCR beta CDR3 regions. Carried out on the TCR CDR3, a first-round RT-PCR used the HTBI primer set. In TCRdb, the multiplex PCR reads were re-called with MiXCR into one record per CDR3 protein. The data contain around 620,000 distinct CDR3 sequences, under 20% of them seen just once; the ten biggest clones take up around 3.9%. This specimen belongs to a study of T cells in Graves' hyperthyroidism and ophthalmopathy. The CDR3 has 15 residues. CDR1 is SNHLY, CDR2 FYNNEI, per germline. Between the trimmed V and J ends, which lost 7 bases and 6 bases, there was a span of 18 bases.

Sequenced: blood. This sequence joins TRBV2 and TRBJ1-4, with D possibly matching TRBD1 (5 bases). This receptor was identified in a woman aged 30 to 39 with Graves' hyperthyroidism. Written as DNA, the CDR3 is TGTGCCAGCAAGGGGTGGAGGGCTGGAGATGAAAAACTGTTTTTT. Protein product: CASKGWRAGDEKLFF.